These 23 T cell receptor beta chains came from one sample sequenced in a study of blood T cell repertoires in COVID-19. The protocol was immunoSEQ multiplex PCR, while the TCRdb copy is restricted to in-frame clones and leaves out a portion. The sample gives approximately 100,000 clones, approximately 81% of which show up once; over 35% is in the top ten. Sequencing input: peripheral blood. These receptor sequences come from a man aged 80 or over with acute or convalescent COVID-19.

The chain combines TRBV5-1 with TRBJ2-7; 15 bases match TRBD2. Germline V gene data show CDR1 as SGHRS and CDR2 as YFSETQ. Trimming removed 4 bases from V and 0 bases from J; junction bases left unmatched: 5. This CDR3 has 17 amino acids. The DNA of the CDR3 is TGCGCCAGCAGCGCGGGACTAGCGGGAGGAATCTCCTACGAGCAGTACTTC. It encodes CASSAGLAGGISYEQYF. The whole variable domain, remainder taken from reference TRBV5-1 and TRBJ2-7, is KAGVTQTPRYLIKTRGQQVTLSCSPISGHRSVSWYQQTPGQGLQFLFEYFSETQRNKGNFPGRFSGRQFSNSRSEMNVSTLELGDSALYLCASSAGLAGGISYEQYFGPGTRLTVT.

The J gene is TRBJ2-7, the V gene TRBV15; 7 bases are a match to TRBD2. This CDR3 spans 17 amino acids. Germline CDR1 reads LNHNV; CDR2 reads YYDKDF (reference sequence). After removal of 3 bases from V and 5 bases from J, the junction contained 16 bases not matched to a gene. DNA of the CDR3: TGTGCCACCAGCAGGTGGGGGATAGGCGGGAGAATGAACGAGCAGTACTTC. This sequence encodes CATSRWGIGGRMNEQYF.

This sequence joins TRBV18 and TRBJ1-5; D is unresolved. Trimming cost V 2 bases and J 8 bases, with 10 bases left between them. This CDR3 has 13 residues. The germline CDR1 and CDR2 sequences are KGHSH and LQKENI. The CDR3 DNA reads TGTGCCAGCTCACCATCCGCCGGGGAGCCCCAGCATTTT. The encoded protein is CASSPSAGEPQHF. Based on the CDR3 plus reference TRBV18 and TRBJ1-5, the full variable domain is NAGVMQNPRHLVRRRGQEARLRCSPMKGHSHVYWYRQLPEEGLKFMVYLQKENIIDESGMPKERFSAEFPKEGPSILRIQQVVRGDSAAYFCASSPSAGEPQHFGDGTRLSIL.

The J gene is TRBJ2-1, the V gene TRBV5-1; D uncertain. In germline, CDR1 is SGHRS, CDR2 YFSETQ. Trimming pared 0 bases from V and 6 bases from J, leaving 10 bases between. The CDR3 extends over 14 amino acids. The CDR3 DNA is TGCGCCAGCAGCTTGGCCAATCAGGCCAATGAGCAGTTCTTC. Its protein product is CASSLANQANEQFF.

This chain uses TRBV14 with TRBJ2-3; 14 nucleotides match TRBD2. The CDR3 totals 14 residues. CDR1 is SGHDN and CDR2 is FVKESK in the germline V gene. Trimming removed 5 bases from V and 5 bases from J; junction bases left unmatched: 0. The CDR3 protein is CASSGLAGGDTQYF. Written as DNA, the CDR3 is TGTGCCAGCAGCGGACTAGCGGGAGGAGATACGCAGTATTTT. Full variable domain (missing parts from reference TRBV14 and TRBJ2-3): EAGVTQFPSHSVIEKGQTVTLRCDPISGHDNLYWYRRVMGKEIKFLLHFVKESKQDESGMPNNRFLAERTGGTYSTLKVQPAELEDSGVYFCASSGLAGGDTQYFGPGTRLTVL.

The chain couples TRBV27 to TRBJ1-6, with D perhaps matching TRBD1 (6 bases). CDR3 size: 16 residues. The V gene lost 3 bases and the J gene lost 1 base, with 10 bases spanning the gap. Germline-derived CDR1 and CDR2 are MNHEY and SMNVEV (reference sequence). The CDR3 coding sequence is TGTGCCAGCAGTTTCTTGACAGGTTCCTATAATTCACCCCTCCACTTT. This gives the protein CASSFLTGSYNSPLHF.

The chain couples TRBV19 to TRBJ2-1; 7 nucleotides align to TRBD1. With V trimmed by 5 bases and J by 8 bases, 9 bases remained unmatched. CDR1 and CDR2 from the germline V gene are LNHDA and SQIVND (reference sequence). The CDR3 length is 14 residues. The CDR3 region has the DNA TGTGCCAGTAGTGAGGGACAGCGGATTTATGAGCAGTTCTTC. Protein sequence: CASSEGQRIYEQFF.

The rearrangement joins TRBV4-3 to TRBJ2-3; 9 bases match TRBD2. CDR1 and CDR2 from the germline V gene are LGHNA and YSLEER. The J segment lost 4 bases and the V segment lost 0 bases, leaving 5 bases of the junction unmatched. This CDR3 contains 16 residues. Here the CDR3 reads CASSQDLAGGSDTQYF. CDR3 nucleotides: TGCGCCAGCAGCCAAGATCTCGCGGGAGGGTCAGATACGCAGTATTTT.

This sequence joins TRBV7-2 and TRBJ2-1; 13 bases are shared with TRBD2. This CDR3 is built from 15 residues. Losses at the gene ends were 5 bases for V and 7 bases for J; bases not matched to a gene: 5. CDR1 and CDR2 (germline): SGHTA, FQGNSA. The CDR3 DNA reads TGTGCCAGCAGCAGGACTAGCGGGAGAGGTAATGAGCAGTTCTTC. This codes for CASSRTSGRGNEQFF.

The rearrangement uses TRBV6-2 or TRBV6-3 and TRBJ2-7; tentative D call: TRBD1 (5 bases). CDR3 length: 14 amino acids. Trimming stripped 6 bases from V and 5 bases from J, with 17 bases between. CDR1 is MNHEY and CDR2 is SVGEGT in the germline V gene. The CDR3 DNA is TGTGCCAGCAGCCCGCACGCTCCAGGGCACGAGCAGTACTTC. Its protein is CASSPHAPGHEQYF.

This clone is a singleton in its sample. The rearrangement joins TRBV5-4 to TRBJ2-2; TRBD2 agrees at 7 bases. J was trimmed by 3 bases and V by 4 bases; bases with no gene match: 6. Germline V CDR1 and CDR2: SGHNT, YYREEE (reference sequence). The CDR3 spans 15 residues. This CDR3 reads CASSGGTTYTGELFF. The DNA for the CDR3 is TGTGCCAGCAGCGGAGGGACTACCTACACCGGGGAGCTGTTTTTT.

The J gene is TRBJ1-2, the V gene TRBV28; perhaps TRBD1 as D (6 bases). V was pared by 6 bases and J by 2 bases, with 13 bases between. CDR1 is MDHEN and CDR2 is SYDVKM in the germline V gene. This CDR3 spans 14 amino acids. Here the CDR3 DNA reads TGTGCCAGCAGATACAGGGACCCCAACTATGGCTACACCTTC. The encoded protein is CASRYRDPNYGYTF.

The CDR3 coding sequence is TGTGCCAGCAGCCCTATGGACTGGACCACTGAAGCTTTCTTT. It is translated as CASSPMDWTTEAFF. This chain joins TRBV28 and TRBJ1-1; D gene uncertain. The germline V gene encodes CDR1 MDHEN and CDR2 SYDVKM. The CDR3 covers 14 residues. Trimming shortened V by 6 bases and J by 4 bases, and 15 bases separated the two germline ends.

With respect to this clone: At one end the junction does not follow the germline gene, possibly because of a read error. The chain links TRBV7-3 to TRBJ1-1; possible D gene TRBD1, 5 bases. CDR1 and CDR2 (germline): SGHTA, FQGTGA. This CDR3 is built from 14 residues. The CDR3 DNA sequence: TGTGCCAGCATCTTACTCGACAGATACACTGAAGCTTTCTTT. Residues: CASILLDRYTEAFF.

The chain couples TRBV7-6 to TRBJ2-2; 11 bases line up with TRBD1. The CDR3 is 15 amino acids. From germline, CDR1 is SGHVS and CDR2 FNYEAQ. V was pared by 2 bases and J by 6 bases, with 2 bases of the junction left unmatched. CDR3 sequence reads: CASSLWGQGAGELFF. Here the CDR3 DNA reads TGTGCCAGCAGCTTATGGGGACAGGGGGCCGGGGAGCTGTTTTTT.

V gene TRBV5-1 combines with J gene TRBJ2-2; D gene uncertain. The CDR3 runs 14 residues. The germline V gene has CDR1 SGHRS and CDR2 YFSETQ. Trimming pared 1 base from V and 3 bases from J, leaving 7 bases between. The CDR3 nucleotides read TGCGCCAGCAGCTTGCTAGATGACACCGGGGAGCTGTTTTTT. It is translated as CASSLLDDTGELFF.

V and J are TRBV28 and TRBJ1-1, with TRBD1 matching over 7 bases. Germline assignment: CDR1 MDHEN and CDR2 SYDVKM. The trim removed 4 bases at V and 5 bases at J, leaving 10 bases unmatched. There are 15 residues in the CDR3. The CDR3 region is CASSSLQGIKTEAFF. CDR3 DNA sequence: TGTGCCAGCAGTTCTCTACAGGGGATTAAAACTGAAGCTTTCTTT.

This clone was counted a single time. This chain connects TRBV5-4 to TRBJ2-1, with 15 nucleotides matching TRBD2. The V and J ends lost 4 bases and 7 bases, in that order; junction bases with no gene match: 6. This CDR3 comprises 16 residues. The germline V gene has CDR1 SGHNT and CDR2 YYREEE (reference sequence). The CDR3 nucleotides are TGTGCCAGCAGCAGGACTAGCGGGAGGGCCGGGAATGAGCAGTTCTTC. As protein: CASSRTSGRAGNEQFF.

The chain recombines TRBV7-6 with TRBJ2-7; 14 nucleotides agree with TRBD2. Germline CDR1 SGHVS, CDR2 FNYEAQ. Unmatched junction bases numbered 19, after V lost 5 bases and J lost 4 bases. The length of the CDR3 is 20 residues. The CDR3 region has the DNA TGTGCCAGCAGCAAGCCAGACAGGCCCGGACTAGCGGGAGGTCGTTACGAGCAGTACTTC. This gives the protein CASSKPDRPGLAGGRYEQYF.

The chain combines TRBV7-8 with TRBJ2-1; no reliable D call. The ends were cut back, 5 bases at V and 10 bases at J, with 9 bases in the middle. Germline V gives CDR1 SGHVS, CDR2 FQNEAQ. The CDR3 totals 11 residues. DNA of the CDR3: TGTGCCAGCAGCGTCTCCCGGGAGCAGTTCTTC. This translates into CASSVSREQFF.

This chain uses TRBV4-2 with TRBJ1-1; 11 bases are shared with TRBD1. This CDR3 comprises 16 residues. V trimming: 4 bases; J trimming: 5 bases; junction bases outside the gene matches: 9. Germline CDR1 and CDR2: LGHNA and YNFKEQ. This CDR3 reads CASSLGQGADDTEAFF. CDR3 sequence (DNA): TGTGCCAGCAGCCTAGGACAGGGGGCGGATGATACTGAAGCTTTCTTT.

The chain combines TRBV29-1 with TRBJ2-2, with TRBD1 identical over 10 bases. V lost 6 bases, J lost 7 bases, and 5 bases stayed unmatched. CDR3 length equals 13 residues. Per germline, CDR1 SQVTM and CDR2 ANQGSEA. Written as DNA, the CDR3 is TGCAGCGTAGGGGACAGGGGTGGCGGGGAGCTGTTTTTT. This sequence encodes CSVGDRGGGELFF.

The chain combines TRBV9 with TRBJ2-5, with D unresolved. Germline assignment: CDR1 SGDLS and CDR2 YYNGEE. The CDR3 totals 13 residues. Trimming cost V 2 bases and J 7 bases, with 12 bases left between them. DNA for the CDR3: TGTGCCAGCAGCGTCCAGGTAGTTGGGACCCAGTACTTC. This sequence encodes CASSVQVVGTQYF.